What follows are 8 T cell receptor beta chains derived from one specimen sequenced in a study of metastatic and nonmetastatic thyroid tumors. Thyroid surgery took place with no prior treatment in any patient. Using MiXCR, TCRdb reanalyzed the PCR reads. Found here are tens of thousands of clones, around 20% of them singletons; the top ten hold about 16%. The source material was blood. These receptors were obtained from a female donor with papillary thyroid cancer or a benign thyroid nodule (not recorded which). Some clones in this sample may be carry-over from other donors' samples.

The rearrangement links TRBV5-1 to TRBJ1-2; 10 bases are a match to TRBD1. This CDR3 spans 15 amino acids. J lost 2 bases, V lost 4 bases, and 5 bases had no gene match. Looked up from germline, CDR1 is SGHRS and CDR2 is YFSETQ. The CDR3 nucleotides read TGCGCCAGCAGCCCAGGGACAGGGGAGAACTATGGCTACACCTTC. It codes for CASSPGTGENYGYTF.

Ten or more counts support this clone. The rearrangement uses TRBV3-1 and TRBJ1-2; D perhaps matches TRBD1 (5 bases). The CDR3 extends over 14 amino acids. The germline V gene has CDR1 LGHDT and CDR2 YNNKEL (reference sequence). Between the trimmed V and J ends, which lost 3 bases and 8 bases, there was a span of 16 bases. CDR3 DNA sequence: TGTGCCAGCAGCCACCGCGGGGCGGAGGAAGGCTACACCTTC. It translates to CASSHRGAEEGYTF.

Comments on this clone: At one end the junction does not follow the germline gene, possibly because of a read error. J is TRBJ2-5 and V is TRBV20-1; 7 bases line up with TRBD2. The CDR3 extends over 15 amino acids. Germline V lookup: CDR1 DFQATT, CDR2 SNEGSKA (reference sequence). CDR3 coding DNA: TGCAGTGCTCCGTTCCCCGGACTAGGGGAAGAGACCCAGCACTTC. This gives the protein CSAPFPGLGEETQHF.

This clone was seen many times. The rearrangement uses TRBV7-2 and TRBJ2-7, with 7 positions matching TRBD2. The germline CDR1 and CDR2 sequences are SGHTA and FQGNSA. With 1 base clipped from V and 4 bases from J, the junction kept 4 bases outside the gene matches. The CDR3 has 14 amino acids. The CDR3 DNA reads as TGTGCCAGCAGCTTAGTTGCGGGAGAGTACGAGCAGTACTTC. Protein product: CASSLVAGEYEQYF.

This clone was recorded at least ten times. The chain employs TRBV29-1 and TRBJ1-1; D may be TRBD1 (6 bases). V was trimmed by 4 bases and J by 4 bases, leaving 22 bases between them. Germline assignment: CDR1 SQVTM and CDR2 ANQGSEA. This CDR3 is built from 16 residues. The CDR3, as DNA: TGCAGCGTTGTGTCGGGGGCCGATCAAAGGCCCACTGAAGCTTTCTTT. It encodes CSVVSGADQRPTEAFF.

This clone was counted a single time. The chain is built from TRBV9 and TRBJ2-2; 11 bases agree with TRBD2. V shed 5 bases and J 7 bases; nucleotides not matched to a gene: 7. The CDR3 loop spans 15 amino acids. Germline assignment: CDR1 SGDLS and CDR2 YYNGEE. CDR3 coding DNA: TGTGCCAGCAGTTTTAGCGGGAGGGCGAGCGGGGAGCTGTTTTTT. Translating gives CASSFSGRASGELFF. Filled out from reference TRBV9 and TRBJ2-2, the complete variable domain reads DSGVTQTPKHLITATGQRVTLRCSPRSGDLSVYWYQQSLDQGLQFLIQYYNGEERAKGNILERFSAQQFPDLHSELNLSSLELGDSALYFCASSFSGRASGELFFGEGSRLTVL.

A few counts support this clone. With a much larger clone just one base away, this may be a read error. The chain joins TRBV20-1 to TRBJ1-1; no clear D gene. There are 8 residues in the CDR3. Trimming pared 4 bases from V and 12 bases from J, leaving 6 bases between. Germline loops: CDR1 DFQATT, CDR2 SNEGSKA (reference sequence). The CDR3 spells CSAIGSFF. Here the CDR3 DNA reads TGCAGTGCTATAGGGTCTTTCTTT.

This clone qualifies as medium-sized. The CDR3 region is CASSPTGETGELFF. DNA for the CDR3: TGTGCCAGCAGTCCCACAGGGGAAACCGGGGAGCTGTTTTTT. The rearrangement joins TRBV6-2 or TRBV6-3 to TRBJ2-2, with TRBD1 matching over 7 bases. Unmatched junction bases numbered 5, after V lost 5 bases and J lost 5 bases. CDR1 is MNHEY, CDR2 SVGEGT, per germline. The CDR3 is 14 amino acids.